This is a list of T cell receptor beta chains from one sample in a study of blood T cells in healthy people across ages. One entry per CDR3 protein, called by TCRdb with MiXCR from the 5' RACE reads. The sample yields around 1,500,000 distinct CDR3 sequences, 42% seen once. Sequenced sample: blood. The receptor set was obtained from a woman under 30 in good health. Both conserved end residues are part of each CDR3. Each record gives: clone size, D gene, J gene, V gene, CDR3 DNA, CDR3 protein. D genes are given only for firm matches. The size entry is marked missing in some rows and otherwise reads once, few, many or a size class.

size: many; D: TRBD2; J: TRBJ2-3; V: TRBV2; DNA: TGTGCCAGCAGTTATCAGGCGGGGGGCACAGATACGCAGTATTTT; CDR3: CASSYQAGGTDTQYF
size: -; D: -; J: TRBJ2-1; V: TRBV11-1; DNA: TGTGCCAGCAGCTTACCAGACAGGCACGAGCAGTTCTTC; CDR3: CASSLPDRHEQFF
size: few; D: -; J: TRBJ2-7; V: TRBV20-1; DNA: TGCAGTGTTAGGGGGTCACTCTCCTACGAGCAGTACTTC; CDR3: CSVRGSLSYEQYF
size: -; D: -; J: TRBJ2-7; V: TRBV5-1; DNA: TGCGCCAGCAGCTTGTTCCCCGGGACGGCTTCCTACGAGCAGTACTTC; CDR3: CASSLFPGTASYEQYF
size: few; D: -; J: TRBJ2-3; V: TRBV6-5; DNA: TGTGCCAGCAGTTACTCTGCCCCATCGCCGCAGTATTTT; CDR3: CASSYSAPSPQYF
size: few; D: -; J: TRBJ2-2; V: TRBV11-1; DNA: TGTGCCAGCAGCTTAATTTACACCGGGGAGCTGTTTTTT; CDR3: CASSLIYTGELFF
size: -; D: TRBD1; J: TRBJ1-4; V: TRBV4-1; DNA: TGCGCCAGCAGCCAAGATGTTGGACAGGGAGGTGAAAAACTGTTTTTT; CDR3: CASSQDVGQGGEKLFF
size: -; D: -; J: TRBJ1-5; V: TRBV6-2/TRBV6-3; DNA: TGTGCCAGCTGGTCTCGGACGGGACAGCCCCAGCATTTT; CDR3: CASWSRTGQPQHF
size: -; D: TRBD2; J: TRBJ2-3; V: TRBV20-1; DNA: TGCAGTGCTAGAGTAGTAGCGGGGTATGCAGATACGCAGTATTTT; CDR3: CSARVVAGYADTQYF
size: few; D: TRBD1; J: TRBJ2-1; V: TRBV20-1; DNA: TGCAGTGCTACTCCGGGACAGGGCCGATACAATGAGCAGTTCTTC; CDR3: CSATPGQGRYNEQFF
size: few; D: -; J: TRBJ1-2; V: TRBV7-2; DNA: TGTGCCAGCAGCTTGGGGCTTACCTATGGCTACACCTTC; CDR3: CASSLGLTYGYTF
size: few; D: TRBD1; J: TRBJ2-7; V: TRBV20-1; DNA: TGCAGTGCTAGAGGGCCGGGGACAGGGGTTAGCTCCTACGAGCAGTACTTC; CDR3: CSARGPGTGVSSYEQYF
size: few; D: -; J: TRBJ2-3; V: TRBV2; DNA: TGTGCCAGCATAGGGGGGGTCCCAGATACGCAGTATTTT; CDR3: CASIGGVPDTQYF
size: -; D: -; J: TRBJ1-2; V: TRBV4-1; DNA: TGCGCCAGCAGCCAAGTTATCCAGGTTGGGGGTTCTGGCTACACCTTC; CDR3: CASSQVIQVGGSGYTF
size: -; D: -; J: TRBJ2-1; V: TRBV20-1; DNA: TGCAGTGCCAGCGGGCCCCCCGGCGATGAGCAGTTCTTC; CDR3: CSASGPPGDEQFF
size: many; D: -; J: TRBJ2-1; V: TRBV14; DNA: TGTGCCAGCAGCCTCCTAGGGGTGGTGTCGACGGATGAGCAGTTCTTC; CDR3: CASSLLGVVSTDEQFF
size: once; D: -; J: TRBJ2-5; V: TRBV7-2; DNA: TGTGCCAGCAGCTTGCTTCCGGGCAGGGTCGAAGAGCAGTACTTC; CDR3: CASSLLPGRVEEQYF
size: few; D: TRBD2; J: TRBJ2-7; V: TRBV5-1; DNA: TGCGCCAGCAGCTACAGAACTCTAGCGGGAGTCAACGAGCAGTACTTC; CDR3: CASSYRTLAGVNEQYF
size: -; D: TRBD1; J: TRBJ2-3; V: TRBV12-3/TRBV12-4; DNA: TGTGCCAGCAGTTCTAGCCTCCGGGACAGGCGGTTAGATACGCAGTATTTT; CDR3: CASSSSLRDRRLDTQYF
size: few; D: -; J: TRBJ2-3; V: TRBV5-6; DNA: TGTGCCAGCAGCTTTGCAGGGGCGCGGGGTACGCAGTATTTT; CDR3: CASSFAGARGTQYF
size: few; D: TRBD2; J: TRBJ2-1; V: TRBV7-8; DNA: TGTGCCAGCAGCGCGACTAGCGGGAGAATGTGGGAGCAGTTCTTC; CDR3: CASSATSGRMWEQFF
size: -; D: -; J: TRBJ2-3; V: TRBV10-2; DNA: TGCGCCAGCACAAGCCTAGCGCTCAGCACAGATACGCAGTATTTT; CDR3: CASTSLALSTDTQYF
size: -; D: TRBD2; J: TRBJ2-3; V: TRBV2; DNA: TGTGCCAGCAATAAAGGGAGGGCCGCAGATACGCAGTATTTT; CDR3: CASNKGRAADTQYF
size: few; D: TRBD2; J: TRBJ2-1; V: TRBV4-1; DNA: TGCGCCAGCAGCCAAGCCGCCGGGACTAGCGCATACAATGAGCAGTTCTTC; CDR3: CASSQAAGTSAYNEQFF
size: -; D: TRBD1; J: TRBJ1-1; V: TRBV4-1; DNA: TGCGCCAGCAGCAAGGGGGCGGTCTGGACTGAAGCTTTCTTT; CDR3: CASSKGAVWTEAFF
size: -; D: TRBD2; J: TRBJ2-1; V: TRBV5-1; DNA: TGCGCCAGCAGATTGGTATTTGGTACTAGCGGGAGACGGAGGCTACATGATGAGCAGTTCTTC; CDR3: CASRLVFGTSGRRRLHDEQFF
size: few; D: TRBD1; J: TRBJ1-6; V: TRBV12-3/TRBV12-4; DNA: TGTGCCAGCAGAGGACAGGGGCCTTTAAACAATTCACCCCTCCACTTT; CDR3: CASRGQGPLNNSPLHF
size: few; D: -; J: TRBJ2-5; V: TRBV11-1; DNA: TGTGCCAGCAGCTTTCCGGGCCTCCAAGAGACCCAGTACTTC; CDR3: CASSFPGLQETQYF
size: few; D: -; J: TRBJ1-6; V: TRBV2; DNA: TGTGCCACCAAGGGGACATCTAATTCACCCCTCCACTTT; CDR3: CATKGTSNSPLHF
size: -; D: -; J: TRBJ1-3; V: TRBV5-1; DNA: TGCGCCAGCGCCGGCCAGGGCTATGGTGGAAACACCATATATTTT; CDR3: CASAGQGYGGNTIYF
size: once; D: -; J: TRBJ1-2; V: TRBV20-1; DNA: TGCAGTGCTAGAGACGGGGAACGGGATAGGAACTATGGCTACACCTTC; CDR3: CSARDGERDRNYGYTF
size: -; D: -; J: TRBJ2-5; V: TRBV6-6; DNA: TGTGCCAGCAGTTACCCAGGAGAAGAGACCCAGTACTTC; CDR3: CASSYPGEETQYF
size: -; D: TRBD2; J: TRBJ2-3; V: TRBV5-1; DNA: TGCGCCAGCAGCTTGGCCGGGAGGGCCCCCGCAGATACGCAGTATTTT; CDR3: CASSLAGRAPADTQYF
size: few; D: -; J: TRBJ2-2; V: TRBV12-3/TRBV12-4; DNA: TGTGCCAGCAGTTGGGGTGACATTTTCGCCGGGGAGCTGTTTTTT; CDR3: CASSWGDIFAGELFF
size: few; D: TRBD1; J: TRBJ2-3; V: TRBV6-7; DNA: TGTGCCAGCAGCTGGGGACAGAACACAGATACGCAGTATTTT; CDR3: CASSWGQNTDTQYF
size: few; D: TRBD2; J: TRBJ2-7; V: TRBV20-1; DNA: TGCAGTGCTAGCGGGGGACTAGCTCACGAGCAGTACTTC; CDR3: CSASGGLAHEQYF
size: -; D: TRBD2; J: TRBJ2-1; V: TRBV6-1; DNA: TGTGCCAGCAGCCCAACTCCGGGACTAGATTACAATGAGCAGTTCTTC; CDR3: CASSPTPGLDYNEQFF
size: few; D: -; J: TRBJ2-4; V: TRBV28; DNA: TGTGCCAGCGACCCTTTGGACAGAAACATTCAGTACTTC; CDR3: CASDPLDRNIQYF
size: few; D: -; J: TRBJ2-7; V: TRBV10-3; DNA: TGTGCCATCAGTGAGGGGGTGTCCTACGAGCAGTACTTC; CDR3: CAISEGVSYEQYF
size: -; D: -; J: TRBJ1-5; V: TRBV4-1; DNA: TGCGCCAGCAGCTCCCGACAGGACCGTCAGCCCCAGCATTTT; CDR3: CASSSRQDRQPQHF
size: -; D: -; J: TRBJ1-5; V: TRBV24-1; DNA: TGTGCCACCAGTGAGGGGGCAGATTATCAGCCCCAGCATTTT; CDR3: CATSEGADYQPQHF
size: -; D: -; J: TRBJ1-2; V: TRBV30; DNA: TGTGCCTGGAGCAGGGAGGACCATGGCTACACCTTC; CDR3: CAWSREDHGYTF
size: -; D: -; J: TRBJ1-5; V: TRBV3-1; DNA: TGTGCCAGCAGCCAGGCAGGGAAGAATCAGCCCCAGCATTTT; CDR3: CASSQAGKNQPQHF
size: few; D: TRBD1; J: TRBJ2-6; V: TRBV7-7; DNA: TGTGCTAGCAGCTCCGGACAGGGGTTACACTCTGGGGCCAACGTCCTGACTTTC; CDR3: CASSSGQGLHSGANVLTF
size: -; D: -; J: TRBJ2-6; V: TRBV6-5; DNA: TGTGCCAGCATGGGTGGCAGCTCTGGGGCCAACGTCCTGACTTTC; CDR3: CASMGGSSGANVLTF
size: -; D: -; J: TRBJ2-1; V: TRBV6-2/TRBV6-3; DNA: TGTGCCAGCAGTTACGGAGGGGCCGGGCCCAATGAGCAGTTCTTC; CDR3: CASSYGGAGPNEQFF
size: few; D: TRBD1; J: TRBJ1-4; V: TRBV5-1; DNA: TGCGCCAGCAGCCGACTCGGGACAGATGAAAAACTGTTTTTT; CDR3: CASSRLGTDEKLFF
size: -; D: -; J: TRBJ2-7; V: TRBV13; DNA: TGTGCCAGCTCCGGGGAATCAGGGGACGAGCAGTACTTC; CDR3: CASSGESGDEQYF
size: -; D: -; J: TRBJ1-5; V: TRBV30; DNA: TGTGCCTGGAGCGGGAGTCAGCCCCAGCATTTT; CDR3: CAWSGSQPQHF
size: -; D: -; J: TRBJ1-3; V: TRBV6-5; DNA: TGTGCCAGCAGTTACGCCAGAGCCTCTGGAAACACCATATATTTT; CDR3: CASSYARASGNTIYF
size: -; D: -; J: TRBJ2-5; V: TRBV19; DNA: TGTGCCAGTAGTATCGTGGGCCAGATGCAAGAGACCCAGTACTTC; CDR3: CASSIVGQMQETQYF
size: -; D: TRBD2; J: TRBJ2-5; V: TRBV7-9; DNA: TGTGCCAGCAGCTTAGGGACTAGCGAGAGGACGTACCAAGAGACCCAGTACTTC; CDR3: CASSLGTSERTYQETQYF